One sample yielded the 31 T cell receptor beta chains listed below, sequenced in a study of radiotherapy plus CTLA-4 blockade in lung cancer. Produced via immunoSEQ multiplex PCR; TCRdb's table is partial and in-frame only. The table includes around 130,000 clones, just under 90% detected once. The source was peripheral blood, collected from a patient treated with radiotherapy plus ipilimumab. The source of these receptors is a human donor with non-small cell lung cancer that progressed on radiotherapy plus ipilimumab.

The chain employs TRBV7-2 and TRBJ2-3, with 11 nucleotides matching TRBD1. The J segment lost 4 bases and the V segment lost 5 bases, leaving 5 bases of the junction unmatched. The germline V gene encodes CDR1 SGHTA and CDR2 FQGNSA. The CDR3 consists of 15 residues. The CDR3 here is CASSRRTGGADTQYF. DNA for the CDR3: TGTGCCAGCAGCCGAAGGACAGGGGGCGCAGATACGCAGTATTTT.

The chain recombines TRBV6-5 with TRBJ1-1; 12 nucleotides match TRBD1. After removal of 5 bases from V and 6 bases from J, the junction contained 7 bases not matched to a gene. There are 15 residues in the CDR3. The germline V gene encodes CDR1 MNHEY and CDR2 SVGAGI. The CDR3 DNA follows: TGTGCCAGCAGTGGACGGGGGACAGGGGGCTCTGAAGCTTTCTTT. It translates to CASSGRGTGGSEAFF.

About this clone itself: Germline and junction disagree at one end, which may indicate a read error. Other nucleotide sequences from this sample produce the same CDR3. V usage is TRBV2 and J usage is TRBJ2-6; D is perhaps TRBD1 (5 bases). This CDR3 has 16 residues. Germline CDR1 and CDR2: SNHLY and FYNNEI. CDR3 nucleotide sequence: TGTGCTAGCAGTGAAGCGCTAGGGGCTGGGGCCAACGTCCTGACTTTC. Amino acid sequence: CASSEALGAGANVLTF.

The chain combines TRBV27 with TRBJ2-3; the D gene is possibly TRBD1 (5 bases). The CDR3 loop spans 15 amino acids. V was trimmed by 3 bases and J by 7 bases, leaving 17 bases between them. Germline V gene data show CDR1 as MNHEY and CDR2 as SMNVEV (reference sequence). The CDR3 reads CASSFRGPPPNTQYF. In DNA form, the CDR3 reads TGTGCCAGCAGTTTTAGGGGTCCACCTCCTAATACGCAGTATTTT.

The genes are TRBV19 and TRBJ1-1; the D gene is possibly TRBD1 (6 bases). CDR3 length equals 18 residues. Germline V gene sequence: CDR1 LNHDA, CDR2 SQIVND (reference sequence). Trimming pared 2 bases from V and 1 base from J, leaving 20 bases between. The CDR3 DNA is TGTGCCAGTAGTATACCCGTAGGGCAGGGGTATAGGAACACTGAAGCTTTCTTT. Translation: CASSIPVGQGYRNTEAFF.

CDR3 amino acids: CASSFGVGYTF. CDR3 bases: TGCGCCAGCAGCTTCGGGGTCGGCTACACCTTC. The J gene is TRBJ1-2, the V gene TRBV5-1; D gene uncertain. The CDR3 sequence is 11 residues long. CDR1 is SGHRS and CDR2 is YFSETQ in the germline V gene. Trimming took off 2 bases at V and 8 bases at J, with 7 bases between the two ends.

There are a few counts of this clone. This rearrangement joins TRBV7-9 to TRBJ2-7; the match to TRBD1 covers 7 bases. Germline V CDR1 and CDR2: SEHNR, FQNEAQ (reference sequence). Losses at the gene ends were 4 bases for V and 3 bases for J; bases not matched to a gene: 9. The length of the CDR3 is 15 residues. The CDR3 loop is CASSYGTAGSYEQYF. The CDR3 nucleotides read TGTGCCAGCAGCTATGGGACAGCAGGGAGCTACGAGCAGTACTTC.

The rearrangement joins TRBV28 to TRBJ2-5; D gene unclear. The DNA end is a closer match to TRBJ2-7, so the J assignment may be wrong. From germline, CDR1 is MDHEN and CDR2 SYDVKM. This CDR3 spans 11 amino acids. The DNA for the CDR3 is TGTGCCAGCAGTCTCGCTAACGAGCAGTACTTC. It is translated as CASSLANEQYF.

The chain recombines TRBV11-3 with TRBJ1-2; TRBD1 is a possible D gene (6 bases). Between the trimmed V and J ends, which lost 5 bases and 4 bases, there was a span of 14 bases. The germline V gene has CDR1 SGHNT and CDR2 YENEEA. The CDR3 is 14 amino acids. CDR3 residues: CASSRGAGFYGYTF. Written as DNA, the CDR3 is TGTGCCAGCAGCCGGGGGGCAGGGTTCTATGGCTACACCTTC.

J is TRBJ2-1 and V is TRBV7-3, with 14 positions matching TRBD2. There are 16 residues in the CDR3. Germline V gene data show CDR1 as SGHTA and CDR2 as FQGTGA. Trimming took 10 bases from V and 12 from J; bases not matched to a gene: 17. Here the CDR3 reads CATPGLAGERPWGQFF. As DNA, the CDR3 is TGTGCCACCCCGGGACTAGCGGGAGAAAGGCCCTGGGGGCAGTTCTTC.

The rearrangement uses TRBV6-1 and TRBJ2-1, with 13 bases aligning to TRBD2. This CDR3 region has 15 residues. V dropped 6 bases and J dropped 7; count of bases not matched to a gene: 6. The germline gives CDR1 MNHNS, CDR2 SASEGT. This CDR3 reads CASRSTSGRGNEQFF. For the CDR3, the DNA is TGTGCCAGCAGGTCCACTAGCGGGAGGGGAAATGAGCAGTTCTTC.

The chain links TRBV11-2 to TRBJ2-7, with D possibly being TRBD1 (5 bases). V was cut by 2 bases and J by 1 base, with 9 bases left in between. The germline V gene has CDR1 SGHAT and CDR2 FQNNGV. The CDR3 covers 14 residues. CDR3 residues: CASSLQGVSYEQYF. The CDR3 nucleotides are TGTGCCAGCAGCTTACAGGGTGTGTCCTACGAGCAGTACTTC.

The chain links TRBV5-6 to TRBJ2-1; 12 bases map to TRBD2. Germline-derived CDR1 and CDR2 are SGHDT and YYEEEE. Trimming took 0 bases from V and 8 from J; bases not matched to a gene: 6. The CDR3 is 16 residues long. CDR3 nucleotide sequence: TGTGCCAGCAGCTTGGCCACTAGCGGGAGGCGCTATGAGCAGTTCTTC. Translation: CASSLATSGRRYEQFF.

The rearrangement joins TRBV5-1 to TRBJ2-7, with 9 positions matching TRBD1. Germline CDR1 SGHRS, CDR2 YFSETQ. V gave up 4 bases and J gave up 4 bases; unmatched junction bases: 3. The CDR3 length is 13 residues. The CDR3 here is CASSPDRGYEQYF. The CDR3 bases are TGCGCCAGCAGCCCGGACAGGGGATACGAGCAGTACTTC.

The genes are TRBV4-2 and TRBJ2-3; TRBD2 matches 7 bases. V shed 1 base, J shed 6 bases, and the junction held 7 bases outside the gene matches. The CDR3 runs to 15 residues. Germline V gives CDR1 LGHNA, CDR2 YNFKEQ. The CDR3 is CASSQGLVAGDTQYF. The CDR3 region has the DNA TGTGCCAGCAGCCAAGGGTTGGTAGCGGGTGATACGCAGTATTTT.

V is TRBV2 and J is TRBJ1-4; D may be TRBD1 (5 bases). The CDR3 sequence is 14 residues long. The germline V gene has CDR1 SNHLY and CDR2 FYNNEI. The V end was cut by 6 bases, the J end by 4 bases, with 12 bases between. In DNA form, the CDR3 reads TGTGCCAGCAGGCCGGGACGGAATAATGAAAAACTGTTTTTT. As protein: CASRPGRNNEKLFF.

This chain links TRBV6-5 with TRBJ2-1; TRBD1 aligns across 10 bases. This CDR3 has 15 residues. The J segment lost 9 bases and the V segment lost 5 bases, leaving 10 bases of the junction unmatched. The germline V gene has CDR1 MNHEY and CDR2 SVGAGI. Here the CDR3 reads CASSRQGAIIGEQFF. CDR3 sequence (DNA): TGTGCCAGCAGTAGACAGGGGGCAATAATCGGTGAGCAGTTCTTC.

J is TRBJ2-7 and V is TRBV20-1; unclear D gene. Trimming took off 0 bases at V and 5 bases at J, with 5 bases between the two ends. The germline CDR1 and CDR2 sequences are DFQATT and SNEGSKA (reference sequence). This CDR3 comprises 11 residues. In nucleotides, the CDR3 is TGCAGTGCTAGAGATCAACACGAGCAGTACTTC. This translates into CSARDQHEQYF.

V usage is TRBV5-1 and J usage is TRBJ1-3; 7 nucleotides agree with TRBD1. The CDR3 covers 17 residues. The J segment lost 3 bases and the V segment lost 0 bases, leaving 9 bases of the junction unmatched. The germline CDR1 and CDR2 sequences are SGHRS and YFSETQ. The CDR3 region is CASSLAPGGANGNTIYF. CDR3 in DNA: TGCGCCAGCAGCTTGGCCCCAGGGGGGGCGAATGGAAACACCATATATTTT.

This chain connects TRBV2 to TRBJ1-1; no firm D call. V lost 8 bases and J lost 0, with 4 bases in between. Germline-derived CDR1 and CDR2 are SNHLY and FYNNEI. CDR3 length equals 11 residues. CDR3 residues: CASVLNTEAFF. CDR3 coding DNA: TGTGCCAGCGTCCTGAACACTGAAGCTTTCTTT.

The V gene is TRBV30, the J gene TRBJ2-5; 8 nucleotides match TRBD2. After removal of 2 bases from V and 5 bases from J, the junction contained 7 bases not matched to a gene. Germline V gene data show CDR1 as GTSNPN and CDR2 as SVGIG (reference sequence). The CDR3 is made up of 14 amino acids. DNA for the CDR3: TGTGCCTGGAGTCCGGGGGGGGGCCTTGAGACCCAGTACTTC. It is translated as CAWSPGGGLETQYF.

This clone was seen once. The chain carries TRBV6-6 and TRBJ2-7, with 7 positions matching TRBD1. This CDR3 has 15 amino acids. Germline lookup yields CDR1 MNHNY and CDR2 SVGAGI (reference sequence). The V segment lost 0 bases and the J segment 2 bases; nucleotides outside the gene matches: 4. As DNA, the CDR3 is TGTGCCAGCAGTTACTCCTGGACAGGAACCTACGAGCAGTACTTC. Translating it yields CASSYSWTGTYEQYF.

The chain couples TRBV6-5 to TRBJ2-3; TRBD2 matches 9 bases. CDR1 and CDR2 (germline): MNHEY, SVGAGI. This CDR3 is built from 16 residues. J lost 8 bases, V lost 0 bases, and 9 bases had no gene match. CDR3 residues: CASSYSILAGVGTQYF. The CDR3 DNA reads as TGTGCCAGCAGTTACTCGATATTAGCGGGAGTTGGTACGCAGTATTTT.

The chain combines TRBV7-3 with TRBJ2-2; D might be TRBD2 (5 bases). There are 14 residues in the CDR3. Trimming cost V 6 bases and J 1 base, with 9 bases left between them. Per the germline V gene, CDR1 is SGHTA and CDR2 is FQGTGA. The CDR3 is CASRPSGNTGELFF. For the CDR3, the DNA is TGTGCCAGCAGACCCAGCGGGAACACCGGGGAGCTGTTTTTT.

V is TRBV27 and J is TRBJ2-3; 9 bases match TRBD1. Germline-derived CDR1 and CDR2 are MNHEY and SMNVEV (reference sequence). The CDR3 runs 17 residues. The V and J ends lost 5 bases and 4 bases, in that order; junction bases with no gene match: 13. The CDR3 bases are TGTGCCAGCAGTCTGGGGACAGGGTATTTTTCTTCAGATACGCAGTATTTT. Protein: CASSLGTGYFSSDTQYF.

The V call is TRBV30, the J call TRBJ1-3; 9 bases fit TRBD1. The J segment lost 0 bases and the V segment lost 5 bases, leaving 2 bases of the junction unmatched. Per germline, CDR1 GTSNPN and CDR2 SVGIG (reference sequence). The CDR3 runs 14 residues. The CDR3 region has the DNA TGTGCCTGGGCACAGGGGGCCTCTGGAAACACCATATATTTT. Translation: CAWAQGASGNTIYF. The full variable domain, rest sourced from reference TRBV30 and TRBJ1-3, is SQTIHQWPATLVQPVGSPLSLECTVEGTSNPNLYWYRQAAGRGLQLLFYSVGIGQISSEVPQNLSASRPQDRQFILSSKKLLLSDSGFYLCAWAQGASGNTIYFGEGSWLTVV.

The chain uses TRBV2 and TRBJ1-1, with a weak D call TRBD1 (5 bases). This CDR3 region has 17 residues. V lost 4 bases and J lost 0, with 18 bases in between. CDR1 is SNHLY, CDR2 FYNNEI, per germline. The CDR3 nucleotides read TGTGCCAGCAGTGTCGGGGGAGTCACTGTAATGAACACTGAAGCTTTCTTT. Translating gives CASSVGGVTVMNTEAFF.

This chain uses TRBV9 with TRBJ2-5; D perhaps matches TRBD2 (5 bases). The CDR3 consists of 15 residues. The V gene lost 0 bases and the J gene lost 2 bases, with 11 bases spanning the gap. Germline assignment: CDR1 SGDLS and CDR2 YYNGEE. The CDR3 DNA reads TGTGCCAGCAGCGTAGGTGGACTCATTCAAGAGACCCAGTACTTC. This codes for CASSVGGLIQETQYF.

The chain combines TRBV7-9 with TRBJ1-6; D is unclear. This CDR3 is 14 amino acids long. V was shortened by 1 base and J by 9 bases, with 10 bases between the two germline ends. The germline CDR1 and CDR2 sequences are SEHNR and FQNEAQ (reference sequence). The CDR3 loop is CASSLGEGLSPLHF. The CDR3 bases are TGTGCCAGCAGCTTAGGGGAGGGTCTTTCACCCCTCCACTTT.

The rearrangement uses TRBV5-1 and TRBJ2-7, with D unclear. From germline, CDR1 is SGHRS and CDR2 YFSETQ. CDR3 length: 15 amino acids. V lost 5 bases, J lost 3 bases, and 18 bases lay in between. The CDR3 coding sequence is TGCGCCAGCAGAACCAATCTCCAGTCAGGCTACGAGCAGTACTTC. Residues: CASRTNLQSGYEQYF.

This chain joins TRBV10-1 and TRBJ1-1, with D possibly matching TRBD1 (6 bases). From germline, CDR1 is WNHNN and CDR2 SYGVQD (reference sequence). This CDR3 is 13 amino acids long. Deletions cut 8 bases from V and 1 base from J, with 11 bases between. The CDR3 loop is CASSLGANTEAFF. Written as DNA, the CDR3 is TGCGCCAGCTCTTTGGGGGCGAACACTGAAGCTTTCTTT.